Listed below are T cell receptor beta chains from one sample, sequenced in a study of post-analysis software for immune sequencing data. Each CDR3 protein gets one entry after TCRdb re-called the PCR reads with MiXCR. The sample lists 550,000 to 700,000 distinct CDR3 sequences, around 47% occurring once. The sequenced material came from blood. The receptors derive from a girl between 10 and 17 years old with multiple sclerosis. CDR3s include the opening cysteine and the closing phenylalanine or tryptophan. A D gene is named only where the DNA matches it firmly. Size is omitted from some rows. Given values are once, few, many or a class for expanded clones.

d_call	clone_size	j_call	v_call	cdr3_nt	cdr3_aa
TRBD1	NA	TRBJ2-1	TRBV7-6	TGTGCCAGCAGCTTAGCCTCGGGACAGAGCAACAATGAGCAGTTCTTC	CASSLASGQSNNEQFF
TRBD1	NA	TRBJ1-1	TRBV29-1	TGCAGCTCCCCTTTTGGGCACAGGGGGCCCATTGAAGCTTTCTTT	CSSPFGHRGPIEAFF
TRBD2	NA	TRBJ2-1	TRBV4-1	TGCGCCAGCAGCCCGTTGAGGCTAGCGGGGGGGCCGAACTACAATGAGCAGTTCTTC	CASSPLRLAGGPNYNEQFF
NA	NA	TRBJ1-4	TRBV7-2	TGTGCCAGCAGCTTAGGGGCGGGGGCGGGTGAAAAACTGTTTTTT	CASSLGAGAGEKLFF
TRBD1	few	TRBJ1-2	TRBV5-1	TGCGCCAGCAGCTTGGAAGGACAGGGACCCTATGGCTACACCTTC	CASSLEGQGPYGYTF
NA	few	TRBJ2-1	TRBV27	TGTGCCAGCAGTTTATCGGCCCAAGGCTACAATGAGCAGTTCTTC	CASSLSAQGYNEQFF
NA	NA	TRBJ1-1	TRBV29-1	TGCAGCGTTGAACCCCTCCGGGGGAACACTGAAGCTTTCTTT	CSVEPLRGNTEAFF
NA	NA	TRBJ2-3	TRBV24-1	TGTGCCACCAGTGATTTACCCGGGCAAGGCACAGATACGCAGTATTTT	CATSDLPGQGTDTQYF
TRBD1	once	TRBJ1-4	TRBV7-8	TGTGCCAGCAGGCCCCGAGGACAGGGTGTAGAAAAACGGTTTTTT	CASRPRGQGVEKRFF
NA	few	TRBJ2-1	TRBV7-9	TGTGCCAGCAGCTTTCCCAGTTACAATGAGCAGTTCTTC	CASSFPSYNEQFF
NA	NA	TRBJ2-3	TRBV7-9	TGTGCCAGCAGCCCTAGGGACGCAACAGATACGCAGTATTTT	CASSPRDATDTQYF
NA	NA	TRBJ1-6	TRBV20-1	TGCAGTGCTAGAGTGGGTTCCTATAATTCACCCCTCCACTTT	CSARVGSYNSPLHF
NA	NA	TRBJ2-7	TRBV28	TGTGCCAGCAGCCCCCTGGGGGGGCGATCCTACGAGCAGTACTTC	CASSPLGGRSYEQYF
NA	NA	TRBJ2-7	TRBV2	TGTGCCAGCAGTGAGTTGCAGTCCTACGAGCAGTACTTC	CASSELQSYEQYF
TRBD2	NA	TRBJ2-7	TRBV20-1	TGCAGTGCTAGGACTAGCGGGGACTACGAGCAGTACTTC	CSARTSGDYEQYF
NA	NA	TRBJ2-7	TRBV6-2/TRBV6-3	TGTGCCAGCAGATTTCTTCTCGAAGTGACTAACGAGCAGTACTTC	CASRFLLEVTNEQYF
TRBD1	few	TRBJ2-3	TRBV29-1	TGCAGCGTTCCGGGACAGGGGAACACAGATACGCAGTATTTT	CSVPGQGNTDTQYF
NA	once	TRBJ2-3	TRBV5-4	TGTGCCAGCAGCTCCGGGGAGGCAGATACGCAGTATTTT	CASSSGEADTQYF
NA	NA	TRBJ2-1	TRBV7-8	TGTGCCAGCAGCCCCTCCGGATACGAGCAGTTCTTC	CASSPSGYEQFF
NA	NA	TRBJ1-1	TRBV20-1	TGCAGCGCCTCATGGGGGCCAGGGTACAAGCCGAACACTGAAGCTTTCTTT	CSASWGPGYKPNTEAFF
TRBD1	few	TRBJ2-6	TRBV15	TGTGCCACCAGCAGGTGGACAGGGGACTCTGGGGCCAACGTCCTGACTTTC	CATSRWTGDSGANVLTF
TRBD2	NA	TRBJ2-2	TRBV10-3	TGTGCCATCAGTGAAGGAGCGGGAGGAACCGGGGAGCTGTTTTTT	CAISEGAGGTGELFF
TRBD2	NA	TRBJ2-1	TRBV11-2	TGTGCCAGCAGCTTAGTAGCTAGCGGGAGTGTCTATGAGCAGTTCTTC	CASSLVASGSVYEQFF
NA	NA	TRBJ2-1	TRBV20-1	TGCAGTGCCCGGTACAGGGCCCTTGGCGGCTCCTACAATGAGCAGTTCTTC	CSARYRALGGSYNEQFF